These 21 T cell receptor beta chains came from one sample sequenced in a study of blood T cell repertoires in COVID-19. Repertoires were generated with immunoSEQ multiplex PCR, while TCRdb's copy carries only in-frame clones and drops some. The profile shows a few hundred thousand clones, roughly nine tenths of them singletons. The source material was peripheral blood. These TCRs come from a woman in her sixties with COVID-19, enrolled during active disease.

In DNA form, the CDR3 reads TGTGCCAGCAGCTTGGGGTCGGGGTTGGGGGAAAAACTGTTTTTT. The encoded protein is CASSLGSGLGEKLFF. V usage is TRBV5-4 and J usage is TRBJ1-4; no reliable D call. Germline-derived CDR1 and CDR2 are SGHNT and YYREEE (reference sequence). The CDR3 totals 15 residues. Trimming removed 0 bases from V and 8 bases from J, with 14 bases in between.

The chain is built from TRBV10-3 and TRBJ1-1, with D hard to call. Per germline, CDR1 ENHRY and CDR2 SYGVKD. This CDR3 has 13 amino acids. The V and J ends lost 5 bases and 2 bases respectively, with 9 bases between them. CDR3 sequence reads: CAISLRGNTEAFF. In nucleotides, the CDR3 is TGTGCCATCAGTCTGCGGGGAAACACTGAAGCTTTCTTT.

V gene TRBV7-2 combines with J gene TRBJ2-1; maybe TRBD2 (5 bases). Trimming stripped 5 bases from V and 4 bases from J, with 18 bases between. The germline gives CDR1 SGHTA, CDR2 FQGNSA. The CDR3 consists of 16 residues. DNA for the CDR3: TGTGCCAGCAGCCCGAAGGGTCGGACTCCTTACAATGAGCAGTTCTTC. It codes for CASSPKGRTPYNEQFF.

The DNA of the CDR3 is TGTGCCAGCAATAATGGGGGCGCGGGTTCACCCCTCCACTTT. It encodes CASNNGGAGSPLHF. The V gene is TRBV6-5, the J gene TRBJ1-6; TRBD1 might be the D (6 bases). Germline CDR1 and CDR2: MNHEY and SVGAGI. V was trimmed by 7 bases and J by 9 bases, leaving 16 bases between them. This CDR3 has 14 amino acids.

This clone showed up just once. The gene calls are TRBV9 and TRBJ1-4; the match to TRBD1 covers 7 bases. Germline assignment: CDR1 SGDLS and CDR2 YYNGEE. Germline trimming cut 3 bases from V and 0 bases from J; bases unmatched to any gene: 5. The CDR3 sequence is 16 residues long. The CDR3 region is CASSGRDSATNEKLFF. As DNA, the CDR3 is TGTGCCAGCAGCGGCCGGGACAGCGCAACTAATGAAAAACTGTTTTTT.

This rearrangement joins TRBV5-1 to TRBJ2-7; TRBD1 aligns across 8 bases. Germline V CDR1 and CDR2: SGHRS, YFSETQ. This CDR3 is 13 amino acids long. With V trimmed by 4 bases and J by 5 bases, 5 bases remained unmatched. As DNA, the CDR3 is TGCGCCAGCAGCGAGGACAGGGACGACGAGCAGTACTTC. It encodes CASSEDRDDEQYF.

This chain uses TRBV9 with TRBJ1-6; no definite D call. Germline values: CDR1 SGDLS, CDR2 YYNGEE. The CDR3 runs 14 residues. Trimming shortened V by 0 bases and J by 7 bases, and 8 bases separated the two germline ends. The CDR3 sequence is CASSVVAGNSPLHF. Written as DNA, the CDR3 is TGTGCCAGCAGCGTAGTTGCAGGCAATTCACCCCTCCACTTT.

This chain uses TRBV7-9 with TRBJ1-2; TRBD1 matches 9 bases. This CDR3 comprises 12 residues. Germline loops: CDR1 SEHNR, CDR2 FQNEAQ (reference sequence). J lost 8 bases, V lost 4 bases, and 2 bases had no gene match. The CDR3 protein is CASSSGQGGYTF. The CDR3 DNA is TGTGCCAGCAGCTCAGGACAGGGGGGCTACACCTTC.

The chain recombines TRBV19 with TRBJ2-1; no reliable D call. CDR1 LNHDA and CDR2 SQIVND come from the germline V gene (reference sequence). V lost 5 bases to trimming and J lost 5 bases, with 10 bases between them. This CDR3 region has 13 residues. The DNA of the CDR3 is TGTGCCAGTAGTTCATACAACGACAATGAGCAGTTCTTC. Translation gives CASSSYNDNEQFF.

The rearrangement joins TRBV5-1 to TRBJ2-1, with 7 bases matching TRBD1. The CDR3 loop spans 15 amino acids. Germline assignment: CDR1 SGHRS and CDR2 YFSETQ. The J segment lost 3 bases and the V segment lost 4 bases, leaving 7 bases of the junction unmatched. Here the CDR3 DNA reads TGCGCCAGCAGCCGGACGGGGACAGACTACAATGAGCAGTTCTTC. The encoded protein is CASSRTGTDYNEQFF.

The chain couples TRBV7-2 to TRBJ2-1; possibly TRBD2 for D (6 bases). Germline V gene sequence: CDR1 SGHTA, CDR2 FQGNSA. Deletions cut 6 bases from V and 6 bases from J, with 12 bases between. This CDR3 spans 13 amino acids. The CDR3 DNA follows: TGTGCCAGCAGGAGACCGGGAGTCAATGAGCAGTTCTTC. It translates to CASRRPGVNEQFF.

V gene TRBV6-5 combines with J gene TRBJ1-4; maybe TRBD1 (6 bases). The length of the CDR3 is 12 residues. CDR1 MNHEY and CDR2 SVGAGI come from the germline V gene. V was clipped by 8 bases and J by 4 bases, with 8 bases between them. The CDR3 reads CASRTVNEKLFF. CDR3 in DNA: TGTGCCAGCCGGACAGTTAATGAAAAACTGTTTTTT.

In the case of this clone: Within the sample, other DNA sequences also encode this same CDR3. This chain joins TRBV19 and TRBJ1-4; D possibly corresponds to TRBD1 (5 bases). CDR3 size: 13 residues. Germline lookup yields CDR1 LNHDA and CDR2 SQIVND (reference sequence). Trimming took off 6 bases at V and 4 bases at J, with 9 bases between the two ends. DNA for the CDR3: TGTGCCAGTAGCGACAGAAGTAATGAAAAACTGTTTTTT. Translating gives CASSDRSNEKLFF. Filled out from reference TRBV19 and TRBJ1-4, the complete variable domain reads DGGITQSPKYLFRKEGQNVTLSCEQNLNHDAMYWYRQDPGQGLRLIYYSQIVNDFQKGDIAEGYSVSREKKESFPLTVTSAQKNPTAFYLCASSDRSNEKLFFGSGTQLSVL.

The V gene is TRBV28, the J gene TRBJ1-2; D is possibly TRBD1 (6 bases). CDR3 length: 12 residues. Germline loops: CDR1 MDHEN, CDR2 SYDVKM. Trimming took 7 bases from V and 4 from J, leaving 10 bases between them. CDR3 loop: CASKQGGYGYTF. The CDR3 nucleotides are TGTGCCAGCAAACAAGGGGGCTATGGCTACACCTTC.

As DNA, the CDR3 is TGTGCCAGCAGCTTAGCGTGGGGGGGACAGGGCTATGGCTACACCTTC. Translating gives CASSLAWGGQGYGYTF. This chain uses TRBV7-2 with TRBJ1-2, with 9 bases aligning to TRBD1. This CDR3 contains 16 residues. V dropped 0 bases and J dropped 4; count of bases not matched to a gene: 6. The germline gives CDR1 SGHTA, CDR2 FQGNSA.

J is TRBJ1-2 and V is TRBV9; 9 bases agree with TRBD1. With V trimmed by 4 bases and J by 2 bases, 9 bases remained unmatched. Germline CDR1 reads SGDLS; CDR2 reads YYNGEE. The CDR3 consists of 16 residues. The CDR3: CASSQLQTGGNYGYTF. Written as DNA, the CDR3 is TGTGCCAGCAGCCAACTCCAGACAGGGGGAAACTATGGCTACACCTTC.

DNA for the CDR3: TGTGCCAGCAGAGCCGGGACAGGGAACACCGGGGAGCTGTTTTTT. Translated: CASRAGTGNTGELFF. This chain links TRBV6-4 with TRBJ2-2; 8 bases match TRBD1. The ends lost 6 bases at V and 1 base at J; junction bases unmatched: 4. The CDR3 has 15 amino acids. Germline V gene lookup returns CDR1 MRHNA and CDR2 SNTAGT.

This clone turned up a few times. V and J are TRBV28 and TRBJ1-3; D gene ambiguous. Per the germline V gene, CDR1 is MDHEN and CDR2 is SYDVKM. The V gene lost 3 bases and the J gene lost 4 bases, with 16 bases spanning the gap. The CDR3 length is 16 residues. CDR3 nucleotides: TGTGCCAGCAGTTTGAGGCTGGAGACTCAAGGAAACACCATATATTTT. It translates to CASSLRLETQGNTIYF.

V gene TRBV19 combines with J gene TRBJ1-1; a weak D match, TRBD1 (5 bases). This CDR3 has 16 amino acids. CDR1 and CDR2 from the germline V gene are LNHDA and SQIVND (reference sequence). With 6 bases removed from V and 0 bases from J, the gap between germline ends came to 17 bases. The CDR3 region has the DNA TGTGCCAGTAGATCTCGCTCGGCAGGGTTGAACACTGAAGCTTTCTTT. It encodes CASRSRSAGLNTEAFF.

The chain recombines TRBV5-5 with TRBJ2-3, with 10 nucleotides matching TRBD1. V lost 4 bases to trimming and J lost 1 base; unmatched junction nucleotides: 3. From germline, CDR1 is SGHKS and CDR2 YYEKEE (reference sequence). The CDR3 loop spans 15 amino acids. The CDR3 DNA is TGTGCCAGCAGCGGGGGGACAGGGGGCACAGATACGCAGTATTTT. Translated, it gives CASSGGTGGTDTQYF. Supplemented by reference TRBV5-5 and TRBJ2-3, the full variable domain reads DAGVTQSPTHLIKTRGQQVTLRCSPISGHKSVSWYQQVLGQGPQFIFQYYEKEERGRGNFPDRFSARQFPNYSSELNVNALLLGDSALYLCASSGGTGGTDTQYFGPGTRLTVL.

This sequence joins TRBV29-1 and TRBJ1-2; D uncertain. Germline loops: CDR1 SQVTM, CDR2 ANQGSEA. The CDR3 is 11 amino acids. Trimming removed 5 bases at V and 2 bases at J, with 6 bases between. The CDR3 DNA is TGCAGCGTTACAGAGAACTATGGCTACACCTTC. Protein sequence: CSVTENYGYTF.